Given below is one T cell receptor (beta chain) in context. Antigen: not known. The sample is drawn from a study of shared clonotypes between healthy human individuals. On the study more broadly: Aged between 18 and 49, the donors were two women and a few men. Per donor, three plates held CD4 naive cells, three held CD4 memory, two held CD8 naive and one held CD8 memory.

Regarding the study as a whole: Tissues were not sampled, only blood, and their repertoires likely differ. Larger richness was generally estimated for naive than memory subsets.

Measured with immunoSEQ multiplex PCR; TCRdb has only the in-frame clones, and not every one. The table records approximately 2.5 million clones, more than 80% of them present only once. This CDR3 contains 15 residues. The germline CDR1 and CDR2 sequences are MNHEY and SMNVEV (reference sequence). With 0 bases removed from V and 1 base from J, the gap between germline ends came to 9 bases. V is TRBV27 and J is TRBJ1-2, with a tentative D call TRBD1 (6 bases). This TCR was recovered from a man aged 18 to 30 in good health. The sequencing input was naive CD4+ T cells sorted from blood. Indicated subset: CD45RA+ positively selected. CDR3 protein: CASSLSGRGNYGYTF. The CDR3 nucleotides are TGTGCCAGCAGTTTATCGGGCAGGGGTAACTATGGCTACACCTTC.